Following are 16 T cell receptor beta chains from one sample sequenced in a study of T cell responses to AZD1222 COVID-19 vaccine. Assay: immunoSEQ multiplex PCR; the TCRdb copy retains only in-frame clones and omits some. The sample has about 140,000 clones, roughly 93% seen once. The sample consisted of peripheral blood, taken on day 0 of MenACWY control vaccination. The receptors were sampled from an adult in good health.

This clone was seen once. The chain combines TRBV5-1 with TRBJ2-7; D ambiguous. This CDR3 has 15 residues. Germline loops: CDR1 SGHRS, CDR2 YFSETQ. The ends were cut back, 2 bases at V and 0 bases at J, with 12 bases in the middle. The CDR3: CASSLGPSFSYEQYF. CDR3 in DNA: TGCGCCAGCAGCTTAGGACCTTCCTTCTCCTACGAGCAGTACTTC.

The V and J genes are TRBV20-1 and TRBJ2-7; D unresolved. Germline lookup yields CDR1 DFQATT and CDR2 SNEGSKA (reference sequence). Trimming took off 3 bases at V and 7 bases at J, with 10 bases between the two ends. CDR3 length: 11 amino acids. CDR3 DNA: TGCAGTGCTAGTAACACGGCTGAGCAGTACTTC. Translation gives CSASNTAEQYF.

V gene TRBV5-4 combines with J gene TRBJ2-7; 7 nucleotides line up with TRBD2. The CDR3 covers 16 residues. Germline V gene data show CDR1 as SGHNT and CDR2 as YYREEE (reference sequence). The V gene end was trimmed by 0 bases and the J gene end by 2 bases; junction bases not matched to a gene: 8. CDR3 residues: CASSLAGAGLTYEQYF. In nucleotides, the CDR3 is TGTGCCAGCAGCTTGGCTGGAGCGGGGCTTACCTACGAGCAGTACTTC.

This clone has only one observation. This sequence joins TRBV19 and TRBJ1-2; D gene unclear. This CDR3 comprises 13 residues. Between the trimmed V and J ends, which lost 4 bases and 4 bases, there was a span of 10 bases. Germline values: CDR1 LNHDA, CDR2 SQIVND (reference sequence). CDR3 sequence reads: CASSTLKAYGYTF. As DNA, the CDR3 is TGTGCCAGTAGTACCCTGAAAGCCTATGGCTACACCTTC.

As to this clone: At one of its ends the junction is not consistent with the germline gene, which may arise from a read error. V usage is TRBV7-9 and J usage is TRBJ1-3; 8 positions agree with TRBD1. This CDR3 is 13 amino acids long. Per germline, CDR1 SEHNR and CDR2 FQNEAQ (reference sequence). For the CDR3, the DNA is TGTGCCAGCAGCTTAGCGACAACAGGGGGTGAGGATTTT. This translates into CASSLATTGGEDF.

The chain employs TRBV6-1 and TRBJ2-5; D perhaps matches TRBD2 (5 bases). V lost 7 bases to trimming and J lost 2 bases, with 11 bases between them. There are 13 residues in the CDR3. Germline CDR1 MNHNS, CDR2 SASEGT. The CDR3 loop reads CASNKGEQETQYF. Here the CDR3 DNA reads TGTGCCAGCAACAAGGGAGAGCAAGAGACCCAGTACTTC.

The V call is TRBV5-6, the J call TRBJ2-1; D gene ambiguous. Trimming took off 2 bases at V and 10 bases at J, with 19 bases between the two ends. Per germline, CDR1 SGHDT and CDR2 YYEEEE. The CDR3 loop spans 15 amino acids. The CDR3 region is CASSLRLPPKTEQFF. The CDR3 DNA follows: TGTGCCAGCAGCTTAAGACTCCCTCCAAAAACGGAGCAGTTCTTC.

The gene calls are TRBV2 and TRBJ2-7; the match to TRBD2 covers 10 bases. The CDR3 is 14 residues long. V lost 5 bases and J lost 3; bases outside the gene matches: 4. Per germline, CDR1 SNHLY and CDR2 FYNNEI. CDR3 residues: CASSYSGGNYEQYF. CDR3 bases: TGTGCCAGCAGTTATAGCGGGGGGAACTACGAGCAGTACTTC.

The chain employs TRBV19 and TRBJ1-6, with a possible D match to TRBD1 (6 bases). The CDR3 has 14 amino acids. CDR1 LNHDA and CDR2 SQIVND come from the germline V gene (reference sequence). Trimming removed 6 bases from V and 4 bases from J, with 10 bases in between. The DNA for the CDR3 is TGTGCCAGTAGCCCAGGACAGTATAATTCACCCCTCCACTTT. Protein sequence: CASSPGQYNSPLHF. Complete variable domain (other parts from reference TRBV19 and TRBJ1-6): DGGITQSPKYLFRKEGQNVTLSCEQNLNHDAMYWYRQDPGQGLRLIYYSQIVNDFQKGDIAEGYSVSREKKESFPLTVTSAQKNPTAFYLCASSPGQYNSPLHFGNGTRLTVT.

CDR3 region: CASSLRGDRPFKGGNTIYF. The CDR3 region has the DNA TGTGCCAGCAGCTTAAGGGGGGACAGACCCTTTAAAGGTGGAAACACCATATATTTT. The chain combines TRBV7-9 with TRBJ1-3; TRBD1 agrees at 7 bases. The CDR3 has 19 residues. V shed 2 bases, J shed 3 bases, and the junction held 16 bases outside the gene matches. Looked up from germline, CDR1 is SEHNR and CDR2 is FQNEAQ (reference sequence).

The chain combines TRBV2 with TRBJ1-1; D not resolved. CDR3 length: 12 amino acids. With 3 bases removed from V and 11 bases from J, the gap between germline ends came to 13 bases. Germline lookup yields CDR1 SNHLY and CDR2 FYNNEI. The CDR3: CASSDYDGRAFF. DNA for the CDR3: TGTGCCAGCAGTGATTACGACGGGAGGGCTTTCTTT.

Turning to this clone: The sample has other DNA sequences that encode this CDR3 too. The CDR3 sequence is CASSLSGNQPQHF. The CDR3 DNA reads as TGTGCCAGCAGTTTATCAGGGAATCAGCCCCAGCATTTT. The gene calls are TRBV27 and TRBJ1-5; D is unclear. CDR3 length: 13 amino acids. Trimming pared 0 bases from V and 4 bases from J, leaving 4 bases between. Germline CDR1 MNHEY, CDR2 SMNVEV (reference sequence).

The chain has TRBV7-8 and TRBJ1-1; D is perhaps TRBD1 (6 bases). CDR3 length: 14 residues. Trimming pared 5 bases from V and 4 bases from J, leaving 14 bases between. CDR1 and CDR2 from the germline V gene are SGHVS and FQNEAQ. DNA for the CDR3: TGTGCCAGCAGCCTACTGTGGGGGGCCACTGAAGCTTTCTTT. Its translation is CASSLLWGATEAFF.

The chain employs TRBV4-1 and TRBJ2-1; D may be TRBD2 (7 bases). This CDR3 contains 18 residues. The V end lost 8 bases, the J end lost 0 bases, and 23 bases lay between the germline ends. The germline V gene encodes CDR1 MGHRA and CDR2 YSYEKL. CDR3 protein: CASGQGRGGGSSYNEQFF. CDR3 sequence (DNA): TGCGCCAGCGGGCAGGGGCGAGGGGGGGGCAGCTCCTACAATGAGCAGTTCTTC.

The rearrangement uses TRBV19 and TRBJ2-1; D gene ambiguous. This CDR3 is built from 13 residues. V was clipped by 5 bases and J by 4 bases, with 9 bases between them. The germline CDR1 and CDR2 sequences are LNHDA and SQIVND (reference sequence). DNA of the CDR3: TGTGCCAGTAGTCTAACCAATTACAATGAGCAGTTCTTC. It encodes CASSLTNYNEQFF.

This chain joins TRBV6-2 or TRBV6-3 and TRBJ1-1, with 8 bases identical to TRBD1. The CDR3 totals 16 residues. The V segment lost 4 bases and the J segment 0 bases; nucleotides outside the gene matches: 7. Per the germline V gene, CDR1 is MNHEY and CDR2 is SVGEGT. The CDR3 sequence is CASSWHTGGLNTEAFF. DNA for the CDR3: TGTGCCAGCAGTTGGCACACAGGGGGACTGAACACTGAAGCTTTCTTT.